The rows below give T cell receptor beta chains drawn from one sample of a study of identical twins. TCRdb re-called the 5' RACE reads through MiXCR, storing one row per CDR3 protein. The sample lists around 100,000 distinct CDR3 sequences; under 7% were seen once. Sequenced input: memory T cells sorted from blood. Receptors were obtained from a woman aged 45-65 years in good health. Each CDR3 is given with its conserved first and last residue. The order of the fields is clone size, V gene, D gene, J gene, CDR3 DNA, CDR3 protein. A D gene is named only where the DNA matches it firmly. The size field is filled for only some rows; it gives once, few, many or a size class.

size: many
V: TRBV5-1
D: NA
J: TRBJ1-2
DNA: TGCGCCAGCAGCTTGACAGGGCAGGTTTATGGCTACACCTTC
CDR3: CASSLTGQVYGYTF

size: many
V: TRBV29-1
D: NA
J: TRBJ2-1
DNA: TGCAGCGTTACCGCGGCCCAAAGTAGGCATGAGCAGTTCTTC
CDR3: CSVTAAQSRHEQFF

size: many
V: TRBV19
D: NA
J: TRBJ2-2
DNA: TGTGCCAGTAGTAGTACAGGCGGTTGGGCCGGGGAGCTGTTTTTT
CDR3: CASSSTGGWAGELFF

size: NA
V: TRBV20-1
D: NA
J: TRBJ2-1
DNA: TGCAGCCCTTATTCTAAGACGGGTACAATCAATGAGCAGTTCTTC
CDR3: CSPYSKTGTINEQFF

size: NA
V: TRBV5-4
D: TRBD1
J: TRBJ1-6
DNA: TGTGCCAGCAGCTTGCCGAACAAACAGGGGGTCGATTCACCCCTCCACTTT
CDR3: CASSLPNKQGVDSPLHF

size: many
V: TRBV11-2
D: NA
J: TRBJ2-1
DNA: TGTGCCAGCAGCGCCGTGGTGAGTTACAATGAGCAGTTCTTC
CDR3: CASSAVVSYNEQFF

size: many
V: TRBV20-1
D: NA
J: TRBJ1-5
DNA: TGCAGTGCTAGGAGTTCCCAGGGAAGCAATCAGCCCCAGCATTTT
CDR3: CSARSSQGSNQPQHF

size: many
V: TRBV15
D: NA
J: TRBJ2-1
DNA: TGTGCCACCAGCAGAGAACGCCCCAATGAGCAGTTCTTC
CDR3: CATSRERPNEQFF

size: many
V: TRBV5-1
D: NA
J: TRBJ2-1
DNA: TGCGCCAGCAGCTTGGGTCGCCCCGTTAGTGAGCAGTTCTTC
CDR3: CASSLGRPVSEQFF

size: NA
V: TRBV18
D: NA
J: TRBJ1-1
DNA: TGTGCCAGCTCACGACTACAAGCGGACACTGAAGCTTTCTTT
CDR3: CASSRLQADTEAFF

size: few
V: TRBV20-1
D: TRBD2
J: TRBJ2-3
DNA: TGCAGTGCTAGAAAGGCGGGAGGTTACACAGATACGCAGTATTTT
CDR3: CSARKAGGYTDTQYF

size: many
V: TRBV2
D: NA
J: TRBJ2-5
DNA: TGTGCCAGCAGTGAATCCAGACAGACCCAGTACTTC
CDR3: CASSESRQTQYF

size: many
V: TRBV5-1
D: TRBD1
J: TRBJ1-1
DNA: TGCGCCAGCAGCTTGGACGGACAGGGGAACACTGAAGCTTTCTTT
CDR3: CASSLDGQGNTEAFF

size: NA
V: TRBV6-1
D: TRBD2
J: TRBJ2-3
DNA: TGTGCCAGCAGTGAAGAGGGCGGACTAGCTGTAGATACGCAGTATTTT
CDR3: CASSEEGGLAVDTQYF

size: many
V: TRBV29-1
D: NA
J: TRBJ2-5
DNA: TGCAGCGTTGGTCAGGGGTATCAAGAGACCCAGTACTTC
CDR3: CSVGQGYQETQYF

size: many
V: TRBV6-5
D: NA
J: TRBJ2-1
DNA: TGTGCCAGCAGCGACGGGGGCAATGAGCAGTTCTTC
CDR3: CASSDGGNEQFF

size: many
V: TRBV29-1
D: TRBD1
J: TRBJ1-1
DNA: TGCAGCGTCCGTCCCGGGACAGGGAAAGCTTTCTTT
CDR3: CSVRPGTGKAFF

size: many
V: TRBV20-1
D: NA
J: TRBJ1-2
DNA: TGCAGTGCTAGAGATCTGGACAGTCGTTTTAACTATGGCTACACCTTC
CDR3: CSARDLDSRFNYGYTF

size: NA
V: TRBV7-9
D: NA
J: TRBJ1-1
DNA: TGTGCCAGCAGCTTAGCGATAATAGGGTCAGAAGCTTTCTTT
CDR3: CASSLAIIGSEAFF

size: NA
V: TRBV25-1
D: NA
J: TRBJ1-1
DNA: TGTGCCAGCAGTGGGAGACAGGTATCTGAAGCTTTCTTT
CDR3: CASSGRQVSEAFF

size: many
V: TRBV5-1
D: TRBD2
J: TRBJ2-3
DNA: TGCGCCAGCAGCCCTGGACTAGCGGGTGCTAGCACAGATACGCAGTATTTT
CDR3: CASSPGLAGASTDTQYF

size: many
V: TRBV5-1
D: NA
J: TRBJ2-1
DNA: TGCGCCAGCAGCTTGGCCGGGGGCCATGAGCAGTTCTTC
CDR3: CASSLAGGHEQFF

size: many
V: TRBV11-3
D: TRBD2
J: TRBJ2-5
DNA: TGTGCCAGCAGCTCAGGGACTAGCGGGAGGGGTGAGACCCAGTACTTC
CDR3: CASSSGTSGRGETQYF

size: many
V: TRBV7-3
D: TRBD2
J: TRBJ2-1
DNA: TGTGCCAGCAGCTTAGAGACTAGCGCCTACAATGAGCAGTTCTTC
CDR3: CASSLETSAYNEQFF

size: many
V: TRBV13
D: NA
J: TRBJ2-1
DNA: TGTGCCAGCAGCTTCAGACAGTACAATGAGCAGTTCTTC
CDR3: CASSFRQYNEQFF